This entry lists 2 T cell receptor beta chains sequenced from one sample in a study of T cell responses to AZD1222 COVID-19 vaccine. Assay: immunoSEQ multiplex PCR; the TCRdb copy retains only in-frame clones and omits some. The top ten clones hold roughly 4% of a sample with 85,000 to 100,000 clones, roughly nine tenths of them seen once. The sample was peripheral blood, taken on day 0 of AZD1222 vaccination. The receptors were sampled from an adult in good health.

The V gene is TRBV6-5, the J gene TRBJ1-3, with 8 bases fitting TRBD1. This CDR3 region has 15 residues. The junction had 4 bases not matched to a gene; V was cut back by 6 bases and J by 0 bases. From germline, CDR1 is MNHEY and CDR2 SVGAGI. CDR3 DNA sequence: TGTGCCAGCAGGCCGGACAGGGCCTCTGGAAACACCATATATTTT. It translates to CASRPDRASGNTIYF.

The chain joins TRBV24-1 to TRBJ2-2; unclear D gene. The CDR3 sequence is 14 residues long. Trimming left V 7 bases short and J 3 bases short, with 11 bases between. CDR1 and CDR2 from the germline V gene are KGHDR and SFDVKD. CDR3 bases: TGTGCCACCAGACCCGCCGAACACACCGGGGAGCTGTTTTTT. Translating gives CATRPAEHTGELFF.